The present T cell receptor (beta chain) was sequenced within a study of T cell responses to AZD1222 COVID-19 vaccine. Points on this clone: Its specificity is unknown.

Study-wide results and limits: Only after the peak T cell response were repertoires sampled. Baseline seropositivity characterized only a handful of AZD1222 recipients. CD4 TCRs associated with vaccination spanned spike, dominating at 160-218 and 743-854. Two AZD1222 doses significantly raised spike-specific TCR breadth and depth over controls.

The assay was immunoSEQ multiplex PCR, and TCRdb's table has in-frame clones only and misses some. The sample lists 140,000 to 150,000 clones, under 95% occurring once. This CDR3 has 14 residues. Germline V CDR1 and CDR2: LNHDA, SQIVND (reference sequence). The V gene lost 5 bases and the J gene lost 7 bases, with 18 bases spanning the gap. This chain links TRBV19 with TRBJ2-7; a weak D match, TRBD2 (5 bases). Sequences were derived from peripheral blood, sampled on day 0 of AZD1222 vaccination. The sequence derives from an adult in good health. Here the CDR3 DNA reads TGTGCCAGTAGTTCTCGGGGTGGGCCTGGAGAGCAGTACTTC. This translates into CASSSRGGPGEQYF.